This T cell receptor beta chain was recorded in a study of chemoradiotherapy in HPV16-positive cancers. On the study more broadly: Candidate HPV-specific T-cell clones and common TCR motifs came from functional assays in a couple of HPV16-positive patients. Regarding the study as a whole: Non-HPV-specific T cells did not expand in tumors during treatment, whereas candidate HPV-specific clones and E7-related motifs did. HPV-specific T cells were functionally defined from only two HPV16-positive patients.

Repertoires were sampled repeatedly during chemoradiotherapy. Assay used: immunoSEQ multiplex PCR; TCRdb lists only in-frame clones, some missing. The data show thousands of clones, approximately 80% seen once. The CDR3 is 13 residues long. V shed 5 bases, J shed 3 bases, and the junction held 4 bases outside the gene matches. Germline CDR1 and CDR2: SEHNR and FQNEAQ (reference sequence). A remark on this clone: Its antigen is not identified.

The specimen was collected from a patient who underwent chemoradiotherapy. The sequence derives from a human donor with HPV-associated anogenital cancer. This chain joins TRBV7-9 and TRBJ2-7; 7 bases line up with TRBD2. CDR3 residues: CASSPGLIYEQYF. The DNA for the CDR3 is TGTGCCAGCAGCCCGGGACTAATCTACGAGCAGTACTTC. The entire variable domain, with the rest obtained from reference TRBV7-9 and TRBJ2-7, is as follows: DTGVSQNPRHKITKRGQNVTFRCDPISEHNRLYWYRQTLGQGPEFLTYFQNEAQLEKSRLLSDRFSAERPKGSFSTLEIQRTEQGDSAMYLCASSPGLIYEQYFGPGTRLTVT.